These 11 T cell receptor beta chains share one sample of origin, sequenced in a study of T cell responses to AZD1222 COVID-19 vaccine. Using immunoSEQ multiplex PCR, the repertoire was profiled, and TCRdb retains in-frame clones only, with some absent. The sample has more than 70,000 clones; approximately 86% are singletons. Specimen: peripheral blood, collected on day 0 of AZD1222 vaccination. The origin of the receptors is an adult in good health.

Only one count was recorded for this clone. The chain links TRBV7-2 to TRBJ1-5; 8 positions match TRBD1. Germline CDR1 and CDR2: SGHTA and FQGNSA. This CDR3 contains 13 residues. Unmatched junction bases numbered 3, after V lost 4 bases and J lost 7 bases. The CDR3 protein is CASSSQGAQPQHF. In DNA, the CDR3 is TGTGCCAGCAGCTCGCAGGGGGCCCAGCCCCAGCATTTT.

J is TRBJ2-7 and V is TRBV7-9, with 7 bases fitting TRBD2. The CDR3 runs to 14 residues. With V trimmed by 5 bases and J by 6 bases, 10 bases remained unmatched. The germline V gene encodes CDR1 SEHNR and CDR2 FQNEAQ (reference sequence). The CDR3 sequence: CASSQREEASEQYF. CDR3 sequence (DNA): TGTGCCAGCAGCCAGCGGGAAGAGGCCTCCGAGCAGTACTTC.

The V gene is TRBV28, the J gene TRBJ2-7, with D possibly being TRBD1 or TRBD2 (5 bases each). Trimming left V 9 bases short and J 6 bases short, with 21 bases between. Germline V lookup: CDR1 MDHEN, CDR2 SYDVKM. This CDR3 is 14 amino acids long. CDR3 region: CASSPGPTAGEQYF. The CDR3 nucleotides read TGTGCCAGTTCCCCGGGACCCACGGCGGGCGAGCAGTACTTC.

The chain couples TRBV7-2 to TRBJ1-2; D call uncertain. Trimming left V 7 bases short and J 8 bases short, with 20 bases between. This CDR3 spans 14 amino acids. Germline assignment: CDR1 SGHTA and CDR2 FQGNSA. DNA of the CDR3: TGTGCCAGCACCCTACTTAGGGATCCTCTGGGCTACACCTTC. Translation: CASTLLRDPLGYTF.

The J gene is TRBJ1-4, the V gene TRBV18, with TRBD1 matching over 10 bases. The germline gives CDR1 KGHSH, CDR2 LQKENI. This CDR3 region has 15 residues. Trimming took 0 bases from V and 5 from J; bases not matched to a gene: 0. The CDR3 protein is CASSPPGQGNEKLFF. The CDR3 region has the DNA TGTGCCAGCTCACCACCGGGACAGGGGAATGAAAAACTGTTTTTT.

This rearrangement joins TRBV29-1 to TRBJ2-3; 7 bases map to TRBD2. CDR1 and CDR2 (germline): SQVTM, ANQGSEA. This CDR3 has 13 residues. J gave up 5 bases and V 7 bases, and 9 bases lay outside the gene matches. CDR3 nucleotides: TGCAGCGGTCATTCCTGGGGGGGAGATACGCAGTATTTT. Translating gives CSGHSWGGDTQYF.

CDR3 residues: CASSPLAGEQYF. In nucleotides, the CDR3 is TGTGCCAGCAGCCCACTGGCGGGAGAGCAGTACTTC. The chain has TRBV7-2 and TRBJ2-7; D is possibly TRBD2 (6 bases). Trimming took 5 bases from V and 7 from J, leaving 12 bases between them. The CDR3 consists of 12 residues. Per germline, CDR1 SGHTA and CDR2 FQGNSA. The variable domain in full, with the rest retrieved from reference TRBV7-2 and TRBJ2-7, is GAGVSQSPSNKVTEKGKDVELRCDPISGHTALYWYRQSLGQGLEFLIYFQGNSAPDKSGLPSDRFSAERTGGSVSTLTIQRTQQEDSAVYLCASSPLAGEQYFGPGTRLTVT.

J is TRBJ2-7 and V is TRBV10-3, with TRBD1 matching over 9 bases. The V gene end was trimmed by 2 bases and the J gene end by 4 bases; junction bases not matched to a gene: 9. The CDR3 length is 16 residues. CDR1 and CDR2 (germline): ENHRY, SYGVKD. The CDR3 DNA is TGTGCCATCAGTGAGGTTACCGGGACAGGGAGTTACGAGCAGTACTTC. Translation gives CAISEVTGTGSYEQYF.

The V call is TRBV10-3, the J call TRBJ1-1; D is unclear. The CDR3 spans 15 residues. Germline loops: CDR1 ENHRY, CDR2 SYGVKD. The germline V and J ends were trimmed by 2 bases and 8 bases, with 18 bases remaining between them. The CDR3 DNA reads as TGTGCCATCAGTGAGCCGACCGAGGGTCTGTCCGAAGCTTTCTTT. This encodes CAISEPTEGLSEAFF.

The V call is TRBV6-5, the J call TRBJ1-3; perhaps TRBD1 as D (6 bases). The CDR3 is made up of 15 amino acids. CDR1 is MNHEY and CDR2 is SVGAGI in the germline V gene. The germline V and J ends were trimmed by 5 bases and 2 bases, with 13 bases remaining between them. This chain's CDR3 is CASSPDRLPGNTIYF. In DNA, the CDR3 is TGTGCCAGCAGTCCCGACAGGCTTCCTGGAAACACCATATATTTT.

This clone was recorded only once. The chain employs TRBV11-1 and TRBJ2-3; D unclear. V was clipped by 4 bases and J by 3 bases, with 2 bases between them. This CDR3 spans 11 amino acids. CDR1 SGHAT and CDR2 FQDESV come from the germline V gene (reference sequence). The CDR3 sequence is CASSYTDTQYF. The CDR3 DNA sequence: TGTGCCAGCAGCTATACAGATACGCAGTATTTT.